This TCR beta chain was sequenced for a study of T cell clonality in common variable immunodeficiency. Overall study findings and caveats: Links between repertoire features and CVID complications were heterogeneity-limited. In common variable immunodeficiency, TCR beta chains reportedly carried fewer deletions and N-nucleotide insertions. T cell subpopulation sequencing would be needed to explain CVID clonality. CVID subjects shared fewer TCRbeta clones than healthy controls did.

The CDR3 has 13 amino acids. V trimming: 3 bases; J trimming: 2 bases; junction bases outside the gene matches: 3. The germline V gene has CDR1 DFQATT and CDR2 SNEGSKA (reference sequence). The method was immunoSEQ multiplex PCR; TCRdb's version includes in-frame clones alone and lacks a portion of them. The sample shows around 81,000 clones, none of them appearing just once. This clone has at least ten counts. What it recognizes is unknown. The read comes to an end 3 residues before the CDR3 does, leaving the germline J gene to fill in the end. The chain recombines TRBV20-1 with TRBJ1-2; 7 bases are shared with TRBD1. What was sequenced was peripheral blood mononuclear cells. This clonotype originated in a person aged 18 to 70 in good health. Partial CDR3 DNA: TGCAGTGCTAGCGACAGGGAGAACTATGGC. Amino acid sequence: CSASDRENYG. The whole CDR3 is CSASDRENYGYTF.